This TCR beta chain was captured in a study of post-analysis software for immune sequencing data. Comments on this clonotype: Its antigen is not identified.

Unique molecular identifiers had been added to the TCR beta cDNA libraries. TCRdb used MiXCR to reprocess the PCR reads, holding one entry per CDR3 protein. Of 600,000 to 750,000 distinct CDR3 sequences listed, about 60% are singletons. The V and J ends lost 3 bases and 2 bases respectively, with 14 bases between them. Germline V gene sequence: CDR1 SGHTA, CDR2 FQGNSA. The CDR3 is made up of 15 amino acids. Study-wide points: In patients, about five TRBV segments were more frequent than in controls, with TRBV5-6, TRBV5-1 and TRBV20-1 among them. The authors found that F measure strongly co-clustered same-batch samples.

Sequences were obtained from blood. The rearrangement joins TRBV7-2 to TRBJ2-7; no reliable D call. This sequence was found in a girl under 10 years old with multiple sclerosis. The CDR3 reads CASSFIADATYEQYF. The DNA for the CDR3 is TGTGCCAGCAGCTTTATCGCCGACGCAACCTACGAGCAGTACTTC.